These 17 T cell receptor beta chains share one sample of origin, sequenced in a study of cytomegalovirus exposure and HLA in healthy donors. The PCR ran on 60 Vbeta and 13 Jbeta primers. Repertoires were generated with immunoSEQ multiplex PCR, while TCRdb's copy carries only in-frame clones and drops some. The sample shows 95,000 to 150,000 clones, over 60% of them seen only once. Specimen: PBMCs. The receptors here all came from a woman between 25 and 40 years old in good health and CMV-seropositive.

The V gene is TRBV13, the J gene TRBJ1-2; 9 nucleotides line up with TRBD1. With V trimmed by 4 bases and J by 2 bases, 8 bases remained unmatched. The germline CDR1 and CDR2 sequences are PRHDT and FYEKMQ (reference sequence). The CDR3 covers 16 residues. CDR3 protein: CASSSQAGTGNYGYTF. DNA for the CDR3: TGTGCCAGCAGCTCCCAAGCCGGGACAGGGAACTATGGCTACACCTTC.

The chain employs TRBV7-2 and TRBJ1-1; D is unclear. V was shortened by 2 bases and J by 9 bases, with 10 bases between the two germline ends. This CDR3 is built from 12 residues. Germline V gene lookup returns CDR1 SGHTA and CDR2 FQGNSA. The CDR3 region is CASSLLNSQAFF. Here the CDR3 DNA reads TGTGCCAGCAGCTTACTAAACAGTCAAGCTTTCTTT.

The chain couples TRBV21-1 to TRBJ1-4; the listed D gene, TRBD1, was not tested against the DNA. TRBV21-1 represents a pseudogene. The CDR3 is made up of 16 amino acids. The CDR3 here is CASSKTLRGYGEKLFF. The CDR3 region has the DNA TGTGCCAGCAGCAAAACCCTAAGGGGTTATGGTGAAAAACTGTTTTTT.

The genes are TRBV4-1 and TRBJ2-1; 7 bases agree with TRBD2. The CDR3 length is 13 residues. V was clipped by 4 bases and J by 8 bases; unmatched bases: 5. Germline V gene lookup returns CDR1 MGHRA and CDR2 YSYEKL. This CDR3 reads CASSPPSGDEQFF. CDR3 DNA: TGCGCCAGCAGCCCCCCCAGCGGGGATGAGCAGTTCTTC.

The CDR3 region is CASSYSSGPYEQYF. Written as DNA, the CDR3 is TGTGCCAGCAGTTACTCAAGCGGCCCCTACGAGCAGTACTTC. The chain combines TRBV6-5 with TRBJ2-7; D perhaps matches TRBD2 (5 bases). V lost 0 bases and J 2 bases, leaving 8 bases between the germline ends. This CDR3 has 14 amino acids. CDR1 is MNHEY, CDR2 SVGAGI, per germline.

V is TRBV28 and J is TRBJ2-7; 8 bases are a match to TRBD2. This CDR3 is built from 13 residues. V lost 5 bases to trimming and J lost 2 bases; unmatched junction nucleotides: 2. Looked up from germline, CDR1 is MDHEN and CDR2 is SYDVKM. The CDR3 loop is CASSRGGTYEQYF. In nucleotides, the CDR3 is TGTGCCAGCAGTCGGGGGGGGACCTACGAGCAGTACTTC.

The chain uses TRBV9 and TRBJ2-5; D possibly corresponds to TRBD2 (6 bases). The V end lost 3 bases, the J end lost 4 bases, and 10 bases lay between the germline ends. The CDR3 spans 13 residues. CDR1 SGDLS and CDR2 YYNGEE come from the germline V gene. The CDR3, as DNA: TGTGCCAGCAGCGCAAGGAGGGGAGAGACCCAGTACTTC. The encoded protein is CASSARRGETQYF.

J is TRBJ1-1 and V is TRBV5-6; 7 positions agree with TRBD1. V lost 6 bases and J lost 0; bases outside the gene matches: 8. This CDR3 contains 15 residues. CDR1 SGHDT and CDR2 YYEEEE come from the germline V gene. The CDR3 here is CASTLPDRLNTEAFF. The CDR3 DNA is TGTGCCAGCACCCTCCCGGACAGGTTGAACACTGAAGCTTTCTTT.

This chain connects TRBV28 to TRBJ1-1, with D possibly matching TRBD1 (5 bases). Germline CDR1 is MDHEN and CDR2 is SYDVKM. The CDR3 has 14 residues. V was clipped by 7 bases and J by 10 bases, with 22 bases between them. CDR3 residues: CASTPPTAGGLAFF. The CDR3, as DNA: TGTGCCAGCACCCCCCCGACAGCGGGAGGTTTAGCTTTCTTT.

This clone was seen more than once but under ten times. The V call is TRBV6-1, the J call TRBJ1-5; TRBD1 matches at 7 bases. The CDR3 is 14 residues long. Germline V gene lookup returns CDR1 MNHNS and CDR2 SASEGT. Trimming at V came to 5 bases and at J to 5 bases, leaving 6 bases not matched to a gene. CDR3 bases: TGTGCCAGCAGTCCTCAGGGGGGATATCAGCCCCAGCATTTT. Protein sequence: CASSPQGGYQPQHF.

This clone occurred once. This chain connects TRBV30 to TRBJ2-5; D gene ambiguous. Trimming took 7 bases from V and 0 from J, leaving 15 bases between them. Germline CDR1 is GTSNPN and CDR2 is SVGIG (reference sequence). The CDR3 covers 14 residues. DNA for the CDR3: TGTGCCTACTTTGCCCCGGGTTACCAAGAGACCCAGTACTTC. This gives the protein CAYFAPGYQETQYF.

The CDR3 sequence: CASSTGQGRNTEAFF. The CDR3 DNA reads as TGTGCCAGCAGCACTGGACAGGGGCGGAACACTGAAGCTTTCTTT. This chain joins TRBV5-6 and TRBJ1-1; 9 bases match TRBD1. Losses at the gene ends were 4 bases for V and 1 base for J; bases not matched to a gene: 5. Germline loops: CDR1 SGHDT, CDR2 YYEEEE. The CDR3 totals 15 residues.

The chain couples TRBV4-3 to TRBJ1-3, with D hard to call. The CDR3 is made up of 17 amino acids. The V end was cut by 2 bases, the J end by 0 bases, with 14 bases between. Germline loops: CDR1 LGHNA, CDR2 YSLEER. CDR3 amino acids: CASSQLTDSHSGNTIYF. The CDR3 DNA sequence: TGCGCCAGCAGCCAACTTACCGACTCTCACTCTGGAAACACCATATATTTT.

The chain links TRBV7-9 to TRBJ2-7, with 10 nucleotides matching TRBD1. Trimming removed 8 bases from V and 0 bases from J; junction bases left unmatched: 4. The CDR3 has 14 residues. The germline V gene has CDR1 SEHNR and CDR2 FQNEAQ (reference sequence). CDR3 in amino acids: CASEGQGGSYEQYF. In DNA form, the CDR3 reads TGTGCCAGCGAAGGACAGGGGGGCTCCTACGAGCAGTACTTC.

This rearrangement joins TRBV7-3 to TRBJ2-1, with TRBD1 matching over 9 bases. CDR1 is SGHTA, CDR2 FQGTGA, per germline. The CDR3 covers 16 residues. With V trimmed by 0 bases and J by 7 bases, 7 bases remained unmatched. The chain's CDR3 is CASSLTRDRDRNEQFF. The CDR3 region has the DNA TGTGCCAGCAGCTTAACCCGGGACAGGGACCGGAATGAGCAGTTCTTC.

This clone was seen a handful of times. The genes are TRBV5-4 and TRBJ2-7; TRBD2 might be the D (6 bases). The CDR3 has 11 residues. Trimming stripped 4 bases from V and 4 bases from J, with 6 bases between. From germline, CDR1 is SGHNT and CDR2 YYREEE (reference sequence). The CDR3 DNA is TGTGCCAGCAGCCGGGGGTACGAGCAGTACTTC. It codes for CASSRGYEQYF. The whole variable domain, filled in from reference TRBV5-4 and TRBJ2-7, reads ETGVTQSPTHLIKTRGQQVTLRCSSQSGHNTVSWYQQALGQGPQFIFQYYREEENGRGNFPPRFSGLQFPNYSSELNVNALELDDSALYLCASSRGYEQYFGPGTRLTVT.

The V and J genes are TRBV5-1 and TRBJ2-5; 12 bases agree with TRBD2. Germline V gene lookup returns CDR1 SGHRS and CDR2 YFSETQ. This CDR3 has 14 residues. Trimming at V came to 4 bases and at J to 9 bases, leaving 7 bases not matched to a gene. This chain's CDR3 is CASSPTSGGPSQYF. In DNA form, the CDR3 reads TGCGCCAGCAGCCCGACTAGCGGGGGCCCCTCCCAGTACTTC.